These 13 T cell receptor beta chains were all obtained from the same sample, sequenced in a study of a mutant IDH1 vaccine in newly diagnosed glioma. This sample's time point: week 47, end of study. Every vaccine dose comprised 300 ug of mutant IDH1 20-mer peptide plus topical imiquimod. These TCRs are of unknown antigen specificity. The repertoire was sequenced with immunoSEQ multiplex PCR; TCRdb's copy has only in-frame clones and lacks some. Here the sample spans about 62,000 clones, roughly 87% being singletons. The sequenced sample was PBMCs, obtained from a glioma patient whose treatment included an IDH1 peptide vaccine. The receptors were sampled from a man younger than 45 with glioma.

J is TRBJ1-2 and V is TRBV19; D might be TRBD1 (5 bases). Trimming stripped 3 bases from V and 4 bases from J, with 18 bases between. Germline lookup yields CDR1 LNHDA and CDR2 SQIVND (reference sequence). This CDR3 comprises 16 residues. CDR3 amino acids: CASSMVTGPTIYGYTF. As DNA, the CDR3 is TGTGCCAGTAGTATGGTCACAGGCCCGACTATCTATGGCTACACCTTC.

The chain uses TRBV6-1 and TRBJ2-2; no reliable D call. CDR1 MNHNS and CDR2 SASEGT come from the germline V gene. The length of the CDR3 is 13 residues. V shed 3 bases and J shed 4 bases, with 6 bases lying between them. As DNA, the CDR3 is TGTGCCAGCAGTGAGACAAGCACCGGGGAGCTGTTTTTT. Protein sequence: CASSETSTGELFF.

CDR3 nucleotide sequence: TGTGCCAGCAGGAGACAGGGGGGGGATTACGAGCAGTACTTC. It translates to CASRRQGGDYEQYF. The V call is TRBV28, the J call TRBJ2-7, with 9 bases lining up with TRBD1. CDR3 length: 14 residues. The germline gives CDR1 MDHEN, CDR2 SYDVKM. J was trimmed by 4 bases and V by 6 bases; bases with no gene match: 7.

The chain combines TRBV11-2 with TRBJ2-2; 8 bases fit TRBD2. CDR1 and CDR2 from the germline V gene are SGHAT and FQNNGV. The trim removed 3 bases at V and 7 bases at J, leaving 13 bases unmatched. CDR3 size: 17 residues. The CDR3 region has the DNA TGTGCCAGCAGCTTGGGAACTAGCGGCACCGGCTACGGGGAGCTGTTTTTT. Its translation: CASSLGTSGTGYGELFF. The full variable domain, rest sourced from reference TRBV11-2 and TRBJ2-2, is EAGVAQSPRYKIIEKRQSVAFWCNPISGHATLYWYQQILGQGPKLLIQFQNNGVVDDSQLPKDRFSAERLKGVDSTLKIQPAKLEDSAVYLCASSLGTSGTGYGELFFGEGSRLTVL.

The chain uses TRBV27 and TRBJ2-1; 8 nucleotides line up with TRBD2. With V trimmed by 6 bases and J by 1 base, 8 bases remained unmatched. This CDR3 has 16 residues. CDR1 is MNHEY, CDR2 SMNVEV, per germline (reference sequence). The CDR3 loop reads CASSPPAGVSYNEQFF. In DNA, the CDR3 is TGTGCCAGCAGCCCCCCAGCGGGGGTATCCTACAATGAGCAGTTCTTC.

The V and J genes are TRBV10-3 and TRBJ1-1; the D gene is possibly TRBD1 (6 bases). Germline CDR1 reads ENHRY; CDR2 reads SYGVKD. Deletions cut 6 bases from V and 2 bases from J, with 16 bases between. The CDR3 runs to 15 residues. DNA for the CDR3: TGTGCCATCAGCCAGGACAGTCGGGGAAACACTGAAGCTTTCTTT. Protein product: CAISQDSRGNTEAFF.

This clone was seen more than once but under ten times. This chain's CDR3 is CAWSTREYYGYTF. CDR3 DNA: TGTGCCTGGAGTACCAGAGAGTACTATGGCTACACCTTC. This chain links TRBV30 with TRBJ1-2; no clear D. Trimming left V 2 bases short and J 3 bases short, with 10 bases between. The CDR3 covers 13 residues. Germline assignment: CDR1 GTSNPN and CDR2 SVGIG (reference sequence).

V and J are TRBV18 and TRBJ1-1, with 10 positions matching TRBD1. The CDR3 contains 15 residues. The V and J ends lost 5 bases and 6 bases, in that order; junction bases with no gene match: 9. Germline V gene lookup returns CDR1 KGHSH and CDR2 LQKENI. CDR3 residues: CASSAEDRGAAEAFF. CDR3 sequence (DNA): TGTGCCAGCTCAGCAGAGGACAGGGGGGCGGCTGAAGCTTTCTTT.

This sequence joins TRBV4-1 and TRBJ2-3, with TRBD2 matching 13 bases. The CDR3 has 17 amino acids. The germline V gene has CDR1 MGHRA and CDR2 YSYEKL. Trimming at V came to 3 bases and at J to 6 bases, leaving 9 bases not matched to a gene. DNA for the CDR3: TGCGCCAGCAGCCATGCTCGACTAGCGGGGGGCCCCGATACGCAGTATTTT. It is translated as CASSHARLAGGPDTQYF.

This sequence joins TRBV18 and TRBJ1-4; TRBD1 agrees at 9 bases. The V gene's germline CDR1 is KGHSH and CDR2 LQKENI. The CDR3 sequence is 17 residues long. Trimming removed 4 bases from V and 0 bases from J; junction bases left unmatched: 6. The CDR3, as DNA: TGTGCCAGCTCACTGCGGACAGGGGTAACAACTAATGAAAAACTGTTTTTT. Its translation is CASSLRTGVTTNEKLFF.

V and J are TRBV6-5 and TRBJ1-2, with D possibly TRBD1 on 5 matching bases. The CDR3 contains 14 residues. V was clipped by 0 bases and J by 3 bases, with 8 bases between them. Germline CDR1 and CDR2: MNHEY and SVGAGI. CDR3 loop: CASSYSTRDYGYTF. The CDR3 region has the DNA TGTGCCAGCAGTTACTCGACCAGGGACTATGGCTACACCTTC.

The J gene is TRBJ1-4, the V gene TRBV6-1; 9 bases line up with TRBD1. The junction had 5 bases not matched to a gene; V was cut back by 8 bases and J by 4 bases. CDR3 length: 14 amino acids. Germline lookup yields CDR1 MNHNS and CDR2 SASEGT. The CDR3 coding sequence is TGTGCCAGCGCCCCGGACAGGGGTAATGAAAAACTGTTTTTT. This codes for CASAPDRGNEKLFF.

V usage is TRBV18 and J usage is TRBJ1-4, with TRBD1 identical over 8 bases. The CDR3 runs to 14 residues. Per germline, CDR1 KGHSH and CDR2 LQKENI. Losses at the gene ends were 3 bases for V and 5 bases for J; bases not matched to a gene: 2. CDR3 DNA: TGTGCCAGCTCACCCACAGGGGGAAATGAAAAACTGTTTTTT. Translating gives CASSPTGGNEKLFF.